This paragraph covers one T cell receptor beta chain sequence. Its antigen is not identified. CDR3 length: 11 amino acids. Deletions cut 8 bases from V and 5 bases from J, with 9 bases between. The germline V gene encodes CDR1 SEHNR and CDR2 FQNEAQ (reference sequence). This PCR relied on a set of 60 Vbeta primers and 13 Jbeta primers. Repertoires were generated with immunoSEQ multiplex PCR, while TCRdb's copy carries only in-frame clones and drops some. In the table there are tens of thousands of clones, over 60% of which are singletons. This specimen belongs to a study of cytomegalovirus exposure and HLA in healthy donors. Study-level points and caveats: Across all donors, roughly uniform sequencing depth was an assumption of the presence/absence analyses. Later analysis found that TCR beta chains associated with HLA were more clonally expanded than other, equally common chains.

The chain combines TRBV7-9 with TRBJ1-1; D gene unclear. The sample taken for sequencing was PBMCs. This receptor was obtained from a male donor in good health and CMV-seronegative. CDR3 region: CASGVSTEAFF. CDR3 DNA: TGTGCCAGCGGAGTCTCGACTGAAGCTTTCTTT. The whole variable domain, remainder taken from reference TRBV7-9 and TRBJ1-1, is DTGVSQNPRHKITKRGQNVTFRCDPISEHNRLYWYRQTLGQGPEFLTYFQNEAQLEKSRLLSDRFSAERPKGSFSTLEIQRTEQGDSAMYLCASGVSTEAFFGQGTRLTVV.